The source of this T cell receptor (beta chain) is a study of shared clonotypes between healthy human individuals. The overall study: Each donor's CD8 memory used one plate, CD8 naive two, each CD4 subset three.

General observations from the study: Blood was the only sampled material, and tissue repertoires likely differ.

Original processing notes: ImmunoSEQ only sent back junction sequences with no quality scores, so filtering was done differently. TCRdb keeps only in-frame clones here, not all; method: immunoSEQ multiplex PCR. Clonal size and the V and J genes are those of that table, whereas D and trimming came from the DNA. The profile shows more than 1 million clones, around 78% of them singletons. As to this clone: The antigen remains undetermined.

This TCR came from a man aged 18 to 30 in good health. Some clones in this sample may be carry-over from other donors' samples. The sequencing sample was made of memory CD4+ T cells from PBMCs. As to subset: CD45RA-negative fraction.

CDR3 DNA sequence: TGTGCCACCAGCAGAGATTGGGAGAACACTGAAGCTTTCTTT. Residues: CATSRDWENTEAFF. The genes are TRBV15 and TRBJ1-1; D remains ambiguous. The V gene's germline CDR1 is LNHNV and CDR2 YYDKDF (reference sequence). The V end lost 0 bases, the J end lost 1 base, and 6 bases lay between the germline ends. The CDR3 totals 14 residues.